This T cell receptor (beta chain) was sequenced during a study of metastatic and nonmetastatic thyroid tumors. Study-wide context: It was across blood and tumor or nodule tissue from malignant and benign thyroid patients that repertoires were compared. Whole-study findings and limits: Benign nodules were reported to have significantly lower TCR beta diversity than malignant thyroid tumors, in blood and tumor.

With respect to this clone: Its target is not known.

Patients underwent thyroid surgery, and none had received any treatment before it. Original data processing: Across clinicopathological groups, CDR3 differences served as the basis for building a distant-metastasis classifier for papillary thyroid cancer. From the PCR reads, TCRdb re-called clones with MiXCR. TCRdb, not the original authors, processed these V and J calls. The data contain 15,000 to 20,000 clones, 29% of them singletons. The J segment lost 0 bases and the V segment lost 4 bases, leaving 7 bases of the junction unmatched. Germline CDR1 and CDR2: LGHNA and YNFKEQ. CDR3 length equals 17 residues.

This TCR was sampled from a female donor with papillary thyroid cancer or a benign thyroid nodule (not recorded which). Some clones in this sample may be carry-over from other donors' samples. The chain combines TRBV4-2 with TRBJ1-5; 9 bases are a match to TRBD1. What was sequenced was tumor tissue. The CDR3 is CASSPDRGGYSNQPQHF. The CDR3 bases are TGTGCCAGCAGCCCGGACAGGGGAGGATATAGCAATCAGCCCCAGCATTTT.